This T cell receptor beta chain was profiled in a study of T cell repertoires in aging, cancer and after chemotherapy. Turning to the study itself: Six age groups, ranging from 30 or younger to 70 or older, included the donors. The full dataset contained around 8.2 million TCR reads.

Amplification of TCR beta used genomic DNA extracted from peripheral blood. Rearranged V-D-J TRB sequences were amplified with a mixed TRB-A/B primer pool. TCRdb called the multiplex PCR reads again in MiXCR, with one record for every CDR3 protein. Of more than 9,500 distinct CDR3 sequences in the sample, around 40% were seen once. Study-level points and caveats: In each cancer cohort, median generation probability increased across chemotherapy, suggesting thymic output rebounded.

This clonotype was recorded a few times. Its matching antigen is unknown. The receptor was isolated from a human donor in good health. Sample: blood.

The CDR3 bases are TGTGCCAGCAGACTATCTCCGGGACGGACCCAAGAGACCCAGTACTTC. This translates into CASRLSPGRTQETQYF. J is TRBJ2-5 and V is TRBV6-2 or TRBV6-3; D could derive from TRBD1 or TRBD2 (5 bases each). This CDR3 contains 16 residues. Germline V gives CDR1 MNHEY, CDR2 SVGEGT. The germline V and J ends were trimmed by 6 bases and 1 base, with 18 bases remaining between them.